These 30 T cell receptor beta chains were sequenced from one sample in a study of Tregs in tolerant kidney transplant recipients. Generated by immunoSEQ multiplex PCR, the TCRdb table keeps only in-frame clones and is missing some. This repertoire includes around 2,600 clones. FACS sorting followed a roughly six-day coculture of CFSE-labeled recipient PBMCs with irradiated graft donor PBMCs. Their antigens are not known. The specimen comprised CD8+ T cells from blood cultured with allogeneic cells, sampled before the transplant. These receptors were collected from a human patient who received a combined kidney and bone marrow transplant.

In the case of this clone: The CDR3 end falls 3 residues outside the read, so it is completed with the germline J gene. V and J are TRBV4-1 and TRBJ2-7, with unresolved D. There are 14 residues in the CDR3. V was clipped by 0 bases and J by 0 bases, with 6 bases between them. Germline CDR1 reads MGHRA; CDR2 reads YSYEKL. The CDR3 region is CASSQDLHSYEQYF. The part of the CDR3 DNA that was read is TGCGCCAGCAGCCAAGATTTACACTCCTACGAG.

As concerns this clone: Read coverage stops 3 residues before the CDR3 terminus; the germline J gene supplies the remainder. The rearrangement links TRBV6-2 or TRBV6-3 to TRBJ2-2, with D hard to call. The V end lost 2 bases, the J end lost 1 base, and 14 bases lay between the germline ends. This CDR3 contains 17 residues. Germline CDR1 reads MNHEY; CDR2 reads SVGEGT. CDR3 DNA (partial): TGTGCCAGCAGTTACGTTTTGCTACCCTTGAACACCGGGGAG. Translation: CASSYVLLPLNTGE. The entire CDR3 protein is CASSYVLLPLNTGELFF.

This clone is identified as medium-sized (0.01 to 0.1%) from frequency. The read ends 3 residues before the CDR3 terminus; that terminus is restored from the germline J gene. V and J are TRBV9 and TRBJ1-5; no reliable D call. This CDR3 spans 14 amino acids. The V and J ends lost 2 bases and 0 bases respectively, with 6 bases between them. Germline values: CDR1 SGDLS, CDR2 YYNGEE. The CDR3 DNA, read in part, is TGTGCCAGCAGCGTCGGGGATAGCAATCAGCCC. Its protein is CASSVGDSNQP. The whole CDR3 reads CASSVGDSNQPQHF. The full variable domain, completed using reference TRBV9 and TRBJ1-5, is DSGVTQTPKHLITATGQRVTLRCSPRSGDLSVYWYQQSLDQGLQFLIQYYNGEERAKGNILERFSAQQFPDLHSELNLSSLELGDSALYFCASSVGDSNQPQHFGDGTRLSIL.

This clone is labeled medium-sized (0.01 to 0.1%) based on frequency. The CDR3 goes on 3 residues after the read ends, and that part is filled in from the germline J gene. The chain carries TRBV12-3 or TRBV12-4 and TRBJ1-2, with 10 nucleotides matching TRBD1. V was pared by 6 bases and J by 6 bases, with 4 bases of the junction left unmatched. The CDR3 is made up of 13 amino acids. The CDR3 loop is CASSQGQGHGYTF. The sequenced CDR3 bases are TGTGCCAGCAGCCAGGGACAGGGGCATGGC.

This clone counts as medium-sized (0.01 to 0.1%) by frequency. The read gets to within 3 residues of the CDR3 end, and the germline J gene fills in the rest. V and J are TRBV27 and TRBJ2-7; a weak D match, TRBD1 (6 bases). V dropped 5 bases and J dropped 5 bases, with 19 bases sitting between them. CDR3 size: 15 residues. CDR1 and CDR2 from the germline V gene are MNHEY and SMNVEV (reference sequence). This chain's CDR3 is CASSPWAGDPHEQYF. The sequenced part of the CDR3 DNA is TGTGCCAGCAGTCCTTGGGCAGGGGACCCCCACGAG.

Points on this clone: The CDR3 is cut off 3 residues early in the read; its end comes from the germline J gene. The chain links TRBV29-1 to TRBJ2-1; TRBD2 is a possible D gene (5 bases). The V and J ends lost 4 bases and 7 bases respectively, with 23 bases between them. From germline, CDR1 is SQVTM and CDR2 ANQGSEA. This CDR3 contains 16 residues. The CDR3 reads CSVGVHGDSALNEQFF. CDR3 DNA, as far as it was read: TGCAGCGTTGGAGTTCATGGGGATAGCGCATTGAATGAG.

About this clone: Read sequence stops 3 residues before the CDR3 end, and the germline J gene provides the missing end. The chain joins TRBV6-1 to TRBJ1-5; D is perhaps TRBD1 (5 bases). Per the germline V gene, CDR1 is MNHNS and CDR2 is SASEGT. The V gene lost 2 bases and the J gene lost 6 bases, with 20 bases spanning the gap. The CDR3 spans 17 residues. The CDR3 spells CASSERAGGVAGQPQHF. Incomplete CDR3 DNA: TGTGCCAGCAGTGAAAGGGCTGGAGGGGTGGCAGGTCAGCCC.

Note on this clone: From the germline J gene comes the end of the CDR3, since the read stops 3 residues before it. The chain is built from TRBV7-9 and TRBJ1-3; no reliable D call. Trimming cost V 1 base and J 0 bases, with 7 bases left between them. The CDR3 consists of 15 residues. Germline V lookup: CDR1 SEHNR, CDR2 FQNEAQ (reference sequence). CDR3 sequence reads: CASSLEPGSGNTIYF. The CDR3 DNA, read in part, is TGTGCCAGCAGCTTAGAGCCGGGCTCTGGAAACACC.

Details on this clone: The read terminates 3 residues before the CDR3 end, so the remaining end is supplied by the germline J gene. This chain joins TRBV7-6 and TRBJ2-1; the D is unclear. CDR3 length: 13 residues. Trimming shortened V by 4 bases and J by 0 bases, and 4 bases separated the two germline ends. Germline V gene lookup returns CDR1 SGHVS and CDR2 FNYEAQ. The part of the CDR3 DNA that was read is TGTGCCAGCAGCTCGTTCTCCTACAATGAG. Its protein product is CASSSFSYNE. The entire CDR3 sequence reads CASSSFSYNEQFF.

Concerning this clone itself: The CDR3 is cut off 3 residues early in the read; its end comes from the germline J gene. This rearrangement joins TRBV5-4 to TRBJ1-5; no definite D call. The CDR3 sequence is 12 residues long. Germline V gene lookup returns CDR1 SGHNT and CDR2 YYREEE (reference sequence). V was pared by 2 bases and J by 5 bases, with 5 bases between. CDR3 DNA (partial): TGTGCCAGCAGCTTACCGGATCAGCCC. Translation: CASSLPDQP. The whole CDR3 sequence reads CASSLPDQPQHF.

Comments on this clone: The read falls 3 residues short of the CDR3 end, and the missing part is taken from the germline J gene. J is TRBJ2-7 and V is TRBV15; 8 nucleotides align to TRBD2. This CDR3 contains 18 residues. From germline, CDR1 is LNHNV and CDR2 YYDKDF (reference sequence). The V gene end was trimmed by 2 bases and the J gene end by 2 bases; junction bases not matched to a gene: 14. The CDR3 bases that were read are TGTGCCACCAGCAGATCCCTAAGGGTCGGGACTAGTACCTACGAG. Its protein is CATSRSLRVGTSTYE. The CDR3, in full, reads CATSRSLRVGTSTYEQYF.

The CDR3 here is CASSLAGSNQPQHF. The DNA read from the CDR3 is TGTGCCAGCAGCTTAGCAGGGAGCAATCAGCCC. V is TRBV7-9 and J is TRBJ1-5, with no clear D. The read falls 3 residues short of the CDR3 end, and the missing part is taken from the germline J gene. V was cut by 0 bases and J by 1 base, with 4 bases left in between. Germline CDR1 SEHNR, CDR2 FQNEAQ (reference sequence). This CDR3 spans 14 amino acids.

This clone is labeled medium-sized based on frequency. The CDR3 extends 3 residues past the end of the read, so its final part is completed from the germline J gene. The chain combines TRBV29-1 with TRBJ1-2; 11 nucleotides align to TRBD1. Germline loops: CDR1 SQVTM, CDR2 ANQGSEA. This CDR3 region has 19 residues. J lost 0 bases, V lost 8 bases, and 20 bases had no gene match. The sequenced part of the CDR3 DNA is TGCAGCCTCCCCAGACTTCGCCCGGGACAGGGGGTTCCTAACTATGGC. Translating it yields CSLPRLRPGQGVPNYG. The CDR3 reads in full as CSLPRLRPGQGVPNYGYTF. The whole variable domain, remainder taken from reference TRBV29-1 and TRBJ1-2, is SAVISQKPSRDICQRGTSLTIQCQVDSQVTMMFWYRQQPGQSLTLIATANQGSEATYESGFVIDKFPISRPNLTFSTLTVSNMSPEDSSIYLCSLPRLRPGQGVPNYGYTFGSGTRLTVV.

A note on this clone: The CDR3 end lies 3 residues beyond the end of the read and is filled in from the germline J gene. The rearrangement joins TRBV11-3 to TRBJ2-3; unclear D gene. In germline, CDR1 is SGHNT, CDR2 YENEEA. The CDR3 loop spans 15 amino acids. This CDR3 is CASRPREAGTDTQYF. The part of the CDR3 DNA that was read is TGTGCAAGTCGCCCACGAGAGGCAGGCACAGATACG.

Regarding this clone: Coverage ceases 3 residues before the CDR3 finishes, and the germline J gene fills in the end. The chain employs TRBV20-1 and TRBJ2-5; unclear D gene. Germline-derived CDR1 and CDR2 are DFQATT and SNEGSKA (reference sequence). Deletions cut 5 bases from V and 0 bases from J, with 13 bases between. The CDR3 extends over 14 amino acids. This CDR3 is CSAHPSTNQETQYF. The sequenced part of the CDR3 DNA is TGCAGTGCTCATCCTTCGACAAACCAAGAGACC.

A remark on this clone: The read finishes 3 residues shy of the CDR3 end, and the germline J gene is used to complete it. This chain links TRBV19 with TRBJ2-7; the D gene is possibly TRBD2 (6 bases). CDR3 size: 15 residues. CDR1 LNHDA and CDR2 SQIVND come from the germline V gene (reference sequence). The germline V and J ends were trimmed by 5 bases and 4 bases, with 18 bases remaining between them. The CDR3 spells CASSWTGRGAYEQYF. Incomplete CDR3 DNA: TGTGCCAGTAGTTGGACCGGGAGAGGGGCTTACGAG.

As concerns this clone: The sequence runs out 3 residues before the end of the CDR3; the remainder is reconstructed from the germline J gene. The rearrangement uses TRBV29-1 and TRBJ2-1; 9 positions match TRBD2. With V trimmed by 6 bases and J by 3 bases, 3 bases remained unmatched. The CDR3 consists of 13 residues. Germline V gives CDR1 SQVTM, CDR2 ANQGSEA. This CDR3 reads CSVWTSDYNEQFF. The sequenced part of the CDR3 DNA is TGCAGCGTATGGACTAGCGACTACAATGAG.

As concerns this clone: The read terminates 3 residues ahead of where the CDR3 ends, so the germline J gene completes it. The chain uses TRBV13 and TRBJ2-1; 7 bases are a match to TRBD2. After removal of 5 bases from V and 9 bases from J, the junction contained 10 bases not matched to a gene. Per germline, CDR1 PRHDT and CDR2 FYEKMQ (reference sequence). The CDR3 is made up of 14 amino acids. The CDR3 sequence is CASSSRLAYPEQFF. The covered CDR3 bases are TGTGCCAGCAGCAGCAGACTAGCTTATCCTGAG.

Concerning this clone: The CDR3 end falls 3 residues outside the read, so it is completed with the germline J gene. The chain has TRBV4-1 and TRBJ2-7; TRBD2 matches at 10 bases. Per germline, CDR1 MGHRA and CDR2 YSYEKL. V dropped 0 bases and J dropped 3; count of bases not matched to a gene: 5. The CDR3 covers 16 residues. CDR3 loop: CASSQDLVAGGYEQYF. The part of the CDR3 DNA that was read is TGCGCCAGCAGCCAAGATTTGGTAGCGGGGGGCTACGAG.

As concerns this clone: The sequence runs out 3 residues before the end of the CDR3; the remainder is reconstructed from the germline J gene. The chain has TRBV7-9 and TRBJ1-1; 10 positions agree with TRBD1. CDR1 and CDR2 (germline): SEHNR, FQNEAQ (reference sequence). The CDR3 consists of 14 residues. The CDR3 here is CASSSAGTGDEAFF. The CDR3 DNA, read in part, is TGTGCCAGCAGCTCCGCCGGGACAGGGGATGAG.

In the case of this clone: The read gets to within 3 residues of the CDR3 end, and the germline J gene fills in the rest. The chain couples TRBV14 to TRBJ2-3; D remains ambiguous. Germline CDR1 reads SGHDN; CDR2 reads FVKESK. This CDR3 spans 14 amino acids. The V gene lost 4 bases and the J gene lost 4 bases, with 12 bases spanning the gap. This CDR3 is CASSRLSAADTQYF. The sequenced part of the CDR3 DNA is TGTGCCAGCAGCCGACTGTCGGCGGCAGATACG.

As to this clone: The read ends 3 residues early relative to the CDR3; the germline J gene fills the gap. The chain uses TRBV28 and TRBJ2-1, with D possibly being TRBD1 (6 bases). V was trimmed by 6 bases and J by 4 bases, leaving 10 bases between them. The CDR3 consists of 13 residues. CDR1 is MDHEN and CDR2 is SYDVKM in the germline V gene. The chain's CDR3 is CASRSRGYNEQFF. The sequenced CDR3 bases are TGTGCCAGCAGGAGCAGGGGTTACAATGAG.

A word on this clone: The junction and the germline gene differ at one end; a read error may be behind it. The read ends 3 residues early relative to the CDR3; the germline J gene fills the gap. V is TRBV6-4 and J is TRBJ2-7; TRBD1 aligns across 9 bases. This CDR3 is built from 16 residues. Germline V gene sequence: CDR1 MRHNA, CDR2 SNTAGT. The CDR3 reads CASSDYPGTGSSEQYF. CDR3 DNA, as far as it was read: TGTGCCAGCAGTGACTACCCCGGGACAGGGTCCTCCGAG.

A remark on this clone: Read data end 3 residues before the CDR3 end; the end is taken from the germline J gene. V and J are TRBV2 and TRBJ2-3, with TRBD1 as a possible D gene (6 bases). V gave up 6 bases and J gave up 2 bases, with 27 bases separating them. Germline V CDR1 and CDR2: SNHLY, FYNNEI. The CDR3 consists of 19 residues. The sequenced CDR3 bases are TGTGCCAGCAGCAAGAGGCCCTGGACAGCCACCGAAATCACAGATACG. Translated: CASSKRPWTATEITDT. The CDR3, in full, reads CASSKRPWTATEITDTQYF.

About this clone itself: Read sequence stops 3 residues before the CDR3 end, and the germline J gene provides the missing end. The sample contains more than one DNA sequence encoding this CDR3. The chain couples TRBV19 to TRBJ2-7, with 9 positions matching TRBD1. The CDR3 contains 14 residues. Germline V CDR1 and CDR2: LNHDA, SQIVND (reference sequence). V trimming: 5 bases; J trimming: 3 bases; junction bases outside the gene matches: 5. Incomplete CDR3 DNA: TGTGCCAGTAGTCCCGGGACAGGGAGCTACGAG. Translating it yields CASSPGTGSYE. The full-length CDR3 reads as CASSPGTGSYEQYF.

In terms of frequency, this clone is medium-sized. The CDR3 end is not reached by the read, which stops 3 residues before it; the germline J gene fills it in. The chain couples TRBV29-1 to TRBJ2-2; 10 bases agree with TRBD1. V was pared by 6 bases and J by 4 bases, with 8 bases of the junction left unmatched. In germline, CDR1 is SQVTM, CDR2 ANQGSEA. This CDR3 spans 15 amino acids. The CDR3 loop reads CSVIPGTGVTGELFF. The sequenced CDR3 bases are TGCAGCGTCATTCCCGGGACAGGGGTCACCGGGGAG.

Worth noting for this clone: From the germline J gene comes the end of the CDR3, since the read stops 3 residues before it. The chain has TRBV7-9 and TRBJ2-7, with D perhaps TRBD1 (6 bases). The CDR3 is 15 amino acids. The V end was cut by 5 bases, the J end by 2 bases, with 16 bases between. The germline CDR1 and CDR2 sequences are SEHNR and FQNEAQ (reference sequence). The sequenced part of the CDR3 DNA is TGTGCCAGCAGCCCAACGACAGGAGCCCCCTACGAG. Amino acids: CASSPTTGAPYE. The CDR3 as a whole reads CASSPTTGAPYEQYF.

For this clone: The CDR3 end falls 3 residues outside the read, so it is completed with the germline J gene. The V and J genes are TRBV5-1 and TRBJ2-7, with a tentative D call TRBD2 (7 bases). The germline V and J ends were trimmed by 2 bases and 0 bases, with 9 bases remaining between them. In germline, CDR1 is SGHRS, CDR2 YFSETQ. The CDR3 spans 14 residues. The part of the CDR3 DNA that was read is TGCGCCAGCAGCTTTCGGGGGGCCTCCTACGAG. Translating gives CASSFRGASYE. The complete CDR3 protein is CASSFRGASYEQYF.

By frequency, this clone is medium-sized. The CDR3 end is not reached by the read, which stops 3 residues before it; the germline J gene fills it in. The genes are TRBV4-1 and TRBJ2-5, with D perhaps assigned TRBD1 or TRBD2 (5 bases each). V gave up 1 base and J gave up 5 bases, with 14 bases separating them. Germline lookup yields CDR1 MGHRA and CDR2 YSYEKL. This CDR3 has 15 amino acids. The CDR3 DNA, read in part, is TGCGCCAGCAGCCAAGCAGAGGGGTCATCGGAGACC. Encoded protein: CASSQAEGSSET. The whole CDR3 sequence reads CASSQAEGSSETQYF.

The CDR3 reads CSVGSARYGYTF. The sequenced CDR3 bases are TGCAGCGTTGGAAGCGCCCGCTATGGC. This sequence joins TRBV29-1 and TRBJ1-2; D is unclear. The CDR3 extends 3 residues past the end of the read, so its final part is completed from the germline J gene. The V gene lost 4 bases and the J gene lost 4 bases, with 10 bases spanning the gap. This CDR3 has 12 residues. Germline lookup yields CDR1 SQVTM and CDR2 ANQGSEA.